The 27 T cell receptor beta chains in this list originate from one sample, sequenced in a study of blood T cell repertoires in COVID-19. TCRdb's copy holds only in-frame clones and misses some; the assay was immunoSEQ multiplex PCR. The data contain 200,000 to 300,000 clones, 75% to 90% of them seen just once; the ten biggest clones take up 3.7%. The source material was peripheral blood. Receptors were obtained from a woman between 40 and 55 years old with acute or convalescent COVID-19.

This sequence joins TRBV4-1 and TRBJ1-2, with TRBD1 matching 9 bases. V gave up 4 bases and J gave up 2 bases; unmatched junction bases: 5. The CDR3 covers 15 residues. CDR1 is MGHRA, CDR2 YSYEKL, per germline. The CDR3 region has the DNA TGCGCCAGCAGCCCAGGACAGGGGAGAAACTATGGCTACACCTTC. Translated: CASSPGQGRNYGYTF.

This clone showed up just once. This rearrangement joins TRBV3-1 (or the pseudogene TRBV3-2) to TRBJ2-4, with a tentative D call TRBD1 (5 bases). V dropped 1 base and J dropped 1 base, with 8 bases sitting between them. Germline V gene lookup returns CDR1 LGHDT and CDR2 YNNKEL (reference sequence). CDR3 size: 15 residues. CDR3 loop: CASSQVGAAKNIQYF. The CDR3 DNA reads TGTGCCAGCAGCCAAGTAGGGGCCGCCAAAAACATTCAGTACTTC.

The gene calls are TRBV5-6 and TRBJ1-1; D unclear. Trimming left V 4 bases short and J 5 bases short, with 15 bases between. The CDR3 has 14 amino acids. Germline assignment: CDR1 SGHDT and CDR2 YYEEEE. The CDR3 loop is CASSEDPGGTEAFF. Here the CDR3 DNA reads TGTGCCAGCAGCGAGGACCCCGGAGGGACTGAAGCTTTCTTT.

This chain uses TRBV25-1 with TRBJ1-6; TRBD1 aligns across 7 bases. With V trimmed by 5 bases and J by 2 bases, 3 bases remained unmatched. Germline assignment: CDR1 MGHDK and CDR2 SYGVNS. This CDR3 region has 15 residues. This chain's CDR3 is CASSTGVPYNSPLHF. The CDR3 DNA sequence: TGTGCCAGCAGTACAGGGGTTCCCTATAATTCACCCCTCCACTTT.

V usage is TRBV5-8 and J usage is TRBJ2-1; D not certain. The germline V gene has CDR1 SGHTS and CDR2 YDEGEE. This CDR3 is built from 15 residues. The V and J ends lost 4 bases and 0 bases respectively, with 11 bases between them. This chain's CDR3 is CASSSRQSSYNEQFF. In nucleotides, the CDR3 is TGTGCCAGCAGCAGCAGGCAGAGCTCCTACAATGAGCAGTTCTTC.

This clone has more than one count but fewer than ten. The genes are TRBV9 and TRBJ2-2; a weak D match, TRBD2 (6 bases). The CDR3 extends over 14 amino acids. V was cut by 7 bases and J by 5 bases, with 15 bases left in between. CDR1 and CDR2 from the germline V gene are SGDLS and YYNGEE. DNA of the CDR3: TGTGCCAGCGGGTCTGGCGGGGTGACCGGGGAGCTGTTTTTT. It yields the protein CASGSGGVTGELFF.

DNA of the CDR3: TGCGCCAGCAGCCCAACACTAGCAGCTTACGATGAGCAGTTCTTC. It translates to CASSPTLAAYDEQFF. The J gene is TRBJ2-1, the V gene TRBV4-1, with a tentative D call TRBD2 (6 bases). Per germline, CDR1 MGHRA and CDR2 YSYEKL. The V end lost 4 bases, the J end lost 8 bases, and 18 bases lay between the germline ends. This CDR3 has 15 residues.

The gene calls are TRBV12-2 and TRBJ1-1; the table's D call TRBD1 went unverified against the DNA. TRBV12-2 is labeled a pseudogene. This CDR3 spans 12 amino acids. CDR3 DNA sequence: TGTGCAAGTCGTATTACGGTAAGGGGGGCTTTCTTT. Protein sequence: CASRITVRGAFF.

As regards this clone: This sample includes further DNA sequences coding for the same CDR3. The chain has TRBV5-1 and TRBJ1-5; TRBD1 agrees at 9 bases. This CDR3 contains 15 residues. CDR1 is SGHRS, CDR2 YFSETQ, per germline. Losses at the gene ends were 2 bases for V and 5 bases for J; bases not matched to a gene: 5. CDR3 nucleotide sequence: TGCGCCAGCAGCTTAGATGGGACAGGGTATCAGCCCCAGCATTTT. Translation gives CASSLDGTGYQPQHF.

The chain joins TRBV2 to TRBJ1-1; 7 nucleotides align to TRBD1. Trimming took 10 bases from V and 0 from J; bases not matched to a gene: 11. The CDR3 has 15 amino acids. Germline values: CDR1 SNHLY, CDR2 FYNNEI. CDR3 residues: CATRRDSSMNTEAFF. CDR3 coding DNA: TGTGCCACGCGCCGGGACAGCTCTATGAACACTGAAGCTTTCTTT.

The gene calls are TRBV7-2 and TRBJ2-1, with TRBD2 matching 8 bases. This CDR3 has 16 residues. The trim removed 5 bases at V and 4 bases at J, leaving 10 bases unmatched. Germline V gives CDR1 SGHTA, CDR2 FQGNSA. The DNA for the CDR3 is TGTGCCAGCAGCATCTCCGCTAGCGGGTTATACAATGAGCAGTTCTTC. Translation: CASSISASGLYNEQFF.

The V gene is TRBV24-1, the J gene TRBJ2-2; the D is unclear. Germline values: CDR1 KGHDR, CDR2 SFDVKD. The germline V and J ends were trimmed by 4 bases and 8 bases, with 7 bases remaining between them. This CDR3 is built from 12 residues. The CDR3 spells CATSEPVGELFF. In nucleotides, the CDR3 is TGTGCCACCAGTGAGCCAGTAGGGGAGCTGTTTTTT.

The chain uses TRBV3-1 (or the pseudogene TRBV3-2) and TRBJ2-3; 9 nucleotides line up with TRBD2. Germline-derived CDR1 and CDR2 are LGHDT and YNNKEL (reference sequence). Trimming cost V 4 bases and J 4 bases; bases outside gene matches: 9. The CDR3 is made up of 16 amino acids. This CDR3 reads CASSPLRGGGADTQYF. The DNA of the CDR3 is TGTGCCAGCAGCCCCTTGCGGGGGGGCGGAGCAGATACGCAGTATTTT.

The CDR3 nucleotides are TGTGCCAGCAGAACAGGGGAGCCTAATGAAAAACTGTTTTTT. It encodes CASRTGEPNEKLFF. The rearrangement uses TRBV6-5 and TRBJ1-4; 7 nucleotides line up with TRBD1. Trimming removed 6 bases from V and 3 bases from J; junction bases left unmatched: 4. The CDR3 extends over 14 amino acids. CDR1 and CDR2 from the germline V gene are MNHEY and SVGAGI.

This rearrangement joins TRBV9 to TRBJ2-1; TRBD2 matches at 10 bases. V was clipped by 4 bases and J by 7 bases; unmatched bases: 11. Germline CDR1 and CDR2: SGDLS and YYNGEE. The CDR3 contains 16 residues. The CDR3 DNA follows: TGTGCCAGCAGCTCCCAACCCAGCGGGGGGGTAAATGAGCAGTTCTTC. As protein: CASSSQPSGGVNEQFF.

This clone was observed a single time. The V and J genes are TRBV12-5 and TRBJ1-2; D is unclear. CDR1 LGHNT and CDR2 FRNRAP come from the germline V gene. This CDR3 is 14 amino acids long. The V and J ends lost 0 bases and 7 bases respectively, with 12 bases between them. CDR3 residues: CASGLVPHYGGYTF. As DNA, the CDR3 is TGTGCTAGTGGTTTGGTCCCGCATTACGGTGGCTACACCTTC.

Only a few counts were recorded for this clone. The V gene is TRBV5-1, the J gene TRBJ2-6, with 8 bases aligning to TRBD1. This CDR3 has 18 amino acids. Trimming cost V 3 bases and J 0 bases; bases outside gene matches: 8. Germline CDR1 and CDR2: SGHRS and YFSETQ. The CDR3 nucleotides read TGCGCCAGCAGCTGGGGGACAGGTCCGTCCTCTGGGGCCAACGTCCTGACTTTC. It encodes CASSWGTGPSSGANVLTF.

In DNA form, the CDR3 reads TGTGCCAGCAGCTTAGATTGGGGACAGGAAGCTAATGAAAAACTGTTTTTT. It yields the protein CASSLDWGQEANEKLFF. J is TRBJ1-4 and V is TRBV11-3, with 8 nucleotides matching TRBD1. The J segment lost 3 bases and the V segment lost 0 bases, leaving 6 bases of the junction unmatched. The CDR3 consists of 17 residues. In germline, CDR1 is SGHNT, CDR2 YENEEA.

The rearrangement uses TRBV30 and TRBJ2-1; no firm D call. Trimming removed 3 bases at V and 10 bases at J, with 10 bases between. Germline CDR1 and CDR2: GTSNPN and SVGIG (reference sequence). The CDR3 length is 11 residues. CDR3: CAWSRLGEQFF. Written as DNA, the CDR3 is TGTGCCTGGAGCCGTCTCGGGGAGCAGTTCTTC. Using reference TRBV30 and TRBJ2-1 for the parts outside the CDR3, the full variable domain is SQTIHQWPATLVQPVGSPLSLECTVEGTSNPNLYWYRQAAGRGLQLLFYSVGIGQISSEVPQNLSASRPQDRQFILSSKKLLLSDSGFYLCAWSRLGEQFFGPGTRLTVL.

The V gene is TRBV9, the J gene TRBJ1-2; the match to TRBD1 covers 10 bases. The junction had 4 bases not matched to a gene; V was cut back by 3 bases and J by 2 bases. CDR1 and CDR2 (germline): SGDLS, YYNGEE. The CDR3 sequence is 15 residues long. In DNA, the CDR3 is TGTGCCAGCAGCGCAGGGACAGGGGTGAACTATGGCTACACCTTC. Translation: CASSAGTGVNYGYTF.

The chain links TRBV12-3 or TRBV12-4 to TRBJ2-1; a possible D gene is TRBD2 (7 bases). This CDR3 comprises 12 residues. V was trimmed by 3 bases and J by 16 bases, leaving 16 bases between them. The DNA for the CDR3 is TGTGCCAGCAGTTTCCACGGGGGGCGGCACTTCTTC. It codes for CASSFHGGRHFF.

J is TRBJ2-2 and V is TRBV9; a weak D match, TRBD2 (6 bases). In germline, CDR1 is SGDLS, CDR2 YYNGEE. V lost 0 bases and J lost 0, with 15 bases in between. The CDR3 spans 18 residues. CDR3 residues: CASSVDPWRGSNTGELFF. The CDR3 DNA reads TGTGCCAGCAGCGTAGACCCCTGGCGGGGTTCGAACACCGGGGAGCTGTTTTTT.

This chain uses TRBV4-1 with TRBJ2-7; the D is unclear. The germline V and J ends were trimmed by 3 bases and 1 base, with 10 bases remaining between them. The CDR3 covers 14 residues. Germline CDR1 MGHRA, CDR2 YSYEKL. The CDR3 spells CASSQIGGSYEQYV. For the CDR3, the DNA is TGCGCCAGCAGCCAGATCGGCGGATCCTACGAGCAGTACGTC.

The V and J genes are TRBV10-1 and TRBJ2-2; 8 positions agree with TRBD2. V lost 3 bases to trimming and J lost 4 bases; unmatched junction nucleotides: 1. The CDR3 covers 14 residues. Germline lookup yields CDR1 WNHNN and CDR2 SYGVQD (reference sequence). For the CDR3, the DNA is TGCGCCAGCAGTGACCGGGGGGGCACCGGGGAGCTGTTTTTT. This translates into CASSDRGGTGELFF.

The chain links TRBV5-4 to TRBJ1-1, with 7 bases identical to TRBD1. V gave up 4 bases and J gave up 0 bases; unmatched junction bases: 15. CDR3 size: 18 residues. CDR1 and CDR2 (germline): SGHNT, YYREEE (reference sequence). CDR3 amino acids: CASSPPGRDSSLNTEAFF. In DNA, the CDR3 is TGTGCCAGCAGCCCACCCGGAAGGGACAGCTCCTTGAACACTGAAGCTTTCTTT.

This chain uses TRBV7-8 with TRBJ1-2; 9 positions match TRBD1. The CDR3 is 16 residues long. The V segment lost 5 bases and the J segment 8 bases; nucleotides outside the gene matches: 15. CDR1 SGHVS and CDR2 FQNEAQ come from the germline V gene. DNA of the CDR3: TGTGCCAGCAGCACGTCCTCCGGGACAGGGAGCAGAGGCTACACCTTC. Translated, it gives CASSTSSGTGSRGYTF.

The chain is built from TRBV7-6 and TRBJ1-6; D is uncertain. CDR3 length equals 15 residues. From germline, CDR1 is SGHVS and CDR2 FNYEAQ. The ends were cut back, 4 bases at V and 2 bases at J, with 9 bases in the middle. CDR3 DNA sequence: TGTGCCAGCAGCTCCCAAACAGCCTATAATTCACCCCTCCACTTT. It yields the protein CASSSQTAYNSPLHF.